Listed below are T cell receptor beta chains from one sample, sequenced in a study of response to subunit inactivated influenza vaccine. TCRdb redid the calling of the RT-PCR reads with MiXCR, one entry per CDR3 protein. Of more than 450,000 distinct CDR3 sequences listed, about an eighth are singletons. The source was PBMCs from blood, collected on the day of vaccination. All receptors derive from a man between 45 and 60 years old who received an inactivated influenza vaccine. The conserved cysteine and the conserved F or W are not part of the CDR3 here.

TRBJ1-2	TRBV12-3/TRBV12-4	ASSLYSLRDSANYGYT
TRBJ2-7	TRBV11-2	ASSLVQGFTYEQY
TRBJ2-1	TRBV5-1	ASSPQGTGLYNEQF
TRBJ1-1	TRBV7-3	ASSTRDGAEAF
TRBJ2-3	TRBV9	ASSVDPYTDTQY
TRBJ2-2	TRBV10-3	AVLGTGSTGELF
TRBJ2-3	TRBV12-3/TRBV12-4	ASSWDRGIADTQY
TRBJ2-1	TRBV7-2	ASSLPGVRYNEQF
TRBJ2-7	TRBV7-6	ASSLDQARVQGGSYEQY
TRBJ1-2	TRBV7-3	ASSSGQAEGGYT
TRBJ2-3	TRBV7-3	ASSPGTSGLTQY
TRBJ1-1	TRBV28	ASDSGGNTEAF
TRBJ2-7	TRBV3-1	ASSQALTSGAYEQY
TRBJ2-7	TRBV4-1	ASSQDHTQRYEQY
TRBJ2-1	TRBV12-3/TRBV12-4	ASSPGPGQFVGEQF
TRBJ2-5	TRBV2	ASSDPSGGWGETQY
TRBJ2-7	TRBV7-9	ASSSPGRLARTYEQY
TRBJ2-5	TRBV20-1	SASRQSYQETQY
TRBJ2-1	TRBV7-8	ASSSRDRDGEQF
TRBJ1-2	TRBV12-3/TRBV12-4	ASSPGGNYGYT
TRBJ2-2	TRBV28	ASTLGGRTNTGELF
TRBJ2-1	TRBV6-2/TRBV6-3	ASSLRAGSTHSGLNEQF
TRBJ2-7	TRBV12-3/TRBV12-4	ASSSMGYEQY
TRBJ2-1	TRBV2	ASKGLAIRIYNEQF
TRBJ2-1	TRBV12-3/TRBV12-4	ASSPEGASYNEQF
TRBJ2-2	TRBV5-1	ASTWRPRTAGTGELF
TRBJ2-7	TRBV7-2	ASSSPPGLQY
TRBJ1-2	TRBV7-9	ASSLSGRRDGYT
TRBJ2-5	TRBV7-9	ASSLVEEPVETQY
TRBJ2-7	TRBV28	ASSLWTTGSLYEQY
TRBJ2-1	TRBV15	ATSREHPTGTSYYNEQF
TRBJ2-3	TRBV5-1	ASSKGGGRTDTQY
TRBJ1-2	TRBV6-1	ASKRGDLGYT